This entry describes one TCR beta chain. The sample carries other DNA sequences with the same CDR3. This table comes from immunoSEQ multiplex PCR, and its TCRdb copy is limited to in-frame clones, with some not included. The repertoire includes around 2.1 million clones, nearly 97% of them detected once, and roughly 0.13% sits in the top ten. This CDR3 has 14 amino acids. Trimming removed 0 bases from V and 2 bases from J, with 10 bases in between. In germline, CDR1 is GTSNPN, CDR2 SVGIG (reference sequence). This entry comes from a study of shared clonotypes between healthy human individuals. The rearrangement joins TRBV30 to TRBJ2-5, with D perhaps TRBD1 (5 bases). The TCR was taken from a man younger than 30 in good health. The source material was naive CD4+ T cells sorted from blood. Subset: CD45RA+ positively selected. The DNA for the CDR3 is TGTGCCTGGAGTGTCCGAAGGGGTCAAGAGACCCAGTACTTC. This sequence encodes CAWSVRRGQETQYF.